This T cell receptor (beta chain) was observed in a study of molecular identifiers for immune sequencing clone quantification. Whole-study context: Naive CD8 cell RNA, from around 20,000 or 99,000 cells, was split five ways in replicates, with four sequenced. The study, taken as a whole, reports: Whereas clones above 20 RNA copies held under 1% of naive-cell molecules, they held over 97% of effector molecules.

The CDR3 totals 9 residues. The germline V gene has CDR1 SGHTA and CDR2 FQGNSA. Libraries for naive CD8 T cells, which were made from roughly 21,000 to 960,000 sorted cells, drew on 10%, 30% or 50% of the RNA. About this clonotype: As yet, its antigen is unknown. A much larger clone differs from this one at a single base, so this may be a read error.

Preparation methods for the bulk TCR libraries were those previously described, with listed TCR primers. Each CDR3 protein is one row after TCRdb ran MiXCR on the PCR reads. Among about 640,000 distinct CDR3 sequences listed, 15% to 20% were seen once. The material sequenced was naive CD8+ T cells from blood, with Jurkat cell RNA spiked in. The subset is: FACS-sorted CD8+CD4-CCR7+CD45RA+ naive T cells. V and J are TRBV7-2 and TRBJ1-3; D remains ambiguous. This TCR was recovered from a human donor in good health. Some libraries in this study had Jurkat cell RNA spiked in. CDR3 sequence: CASGNTIHF. The CDR3 DNA follows: TGTGCCTCTGGAAACACCATACATTTT. The full variable domain, its missing parts supplied by reference TRBV7-2 and TRBJ1-3, is GAGVSQSPSNKVTEKGKDVELRCDPISGHTALYWYRQSLGQGLEFLIYFQGNSAPDKSGLPSDRFSAERTGGSVSTLTIQRTQQEDSAVYLCASGNTIHFGEGSWLTVV.